Sequencing of this T cell receptor beta chain was carried out in a study of blood T cell repertoires in COVID-19. Produced via immunoSEQ multiplex PCR; TCRdb's table is partial and in-frame only. The table lists about 270,000 clones, over 70% of them singletons. This CDR3 region has 15 residues. The V gene lost 6 bases and the J gene lost 1 base, with 15 bases spanning the gap. CDR1 is MDHEN, CDR2 SYDVKM, per germline. The sequence was collected from an elderly man with acute or convalescent COVID-19. Sequencing was performed on peripheral blood. The rearrangement joins TRBV28 to TRBJ1-2; possibly TRBD1 for D (6 bases). CDR3 sequence reads: CASSTDRIYNYGYTF. For the CDR3, the DNA is TGTGCCAGCAGCACCGACAGGATCTATAACTATGGCTACACCTTC.